The sequence of this T cell receptor beta chain was determined in a study of T cell repertoires in cytomegalovirus infection. Notes on this clonotype: Antigen: not known.

Using its own MiXCR run on the reads, TCRdb lists one record per CDR3 protein. The repertoire includes roughly 860,000 distinct CDR3 sequences, approximately 32% of them detected once, and 9.5% to 15% sits in the top ten. The ends lost 6 bases at V and 1 base at J; junction bases unmatched: 6. Looked up from germline, CDR1 is SGHRS and CDR2 is YFSETQ. The CDR3 length is 16 residues. This receptor was taken from a human donor in good health (CMV status not recorded). Some clones in this sample may be carry-over from other donors' samples. The gene calls are TRBV5-1 and TRBJ2-1; 11 bases match TRBD2. This sample comprised cultured CD8+ T cells from PBMCs, obtained from culture after CMV antigen stimulation. CDR3 nucleotides: TGCGCCAGCACTTGGCTAGCGGGGGGTTCCTACAATGAGCAGTTCTTC. Its translation: CASTWLAGGSYNEQFF. The whole variable domain, filled in from reference TRBV5-1 and TRBJ2-1, reads KAGVTQTPRYLIKTRGQQVTLSCSPISGHRSVSWYQQTPGQGLQFLFEYFSETQRNKGNFPGRFSGRQFSNSRSEMNVSTLELGDSALYLCASTWLAGGSYNEQFFGPGTRLTVL.